This T cell receptor beta chain originates from a study of shared clonotypes between healthy human individuals. Study-level information: Three CD4 naive, three CD4 memory, two CD8 naive and one CD8 memory plate were used per donor.

Germline CDR1 and CDR2: SQVTM and ANQGSEA. The germline V and J ends were trimmed by 7 bases and 2 bases, with 13 bases remaining between them. The CDR3 loop spans 13 amino acids. Running of the assay took place at deep level. Method: immunoSEQ multiplex PCR; TCRdb's copy keeps in-frame clones and lacks some. The sample shows 2,500,000 or so clones, 90% to 95% of them seen only once. Material for sequencing was naive CD4+ T cells from PBMCs. Subset in this sample: CD45RA+ positively selected. The genes are TRBV29-1 and TRBJ2-3; the D is unclear. This receptor was identified in a man between 18 and 35 years old in good health. Some clones in this sample may be carry-over from other donors' samples. The CDR3 DNA reads TGCAGCGCCATTCGGGCAGCCACAGATACGCAGTATTTT. This gives the protein CSAIRAATDTQYF.